The 5 T cell receptor beta chains in this list originate from one sample, sequenced in a study of cytomegalovirus exposure and HLA in healthy donors. PCR primers comprised 60 Vbeta and 13 Jbeta primers. TCRdb's copy holds only in-frame clones and misses some; the assay was immunoSEQ multiplex PCR. Of tens of thousands of clones in the sample, roughly 67% are singletons; the top ten hold about 22%. The sequenced material came from PBMCs. The receptors here all came from a woman aged 45-65 years in good health and CMV-seropositive.

The chain uses TRBV2 and TRBJ2-2, with TRBD1 matching over 7 bases. The CDR3 is 17 residues long. V was clipped by 2 bases and J by 0 bases; unmatched bases: 6. The germline gives CDR1 SNHLY, CDR2 FYNNEI. CDR3 sequence (DNA): TGTGCCAGCAGTGAATGGGTGGACAGGTCGAACACCGGGGAGCTGTTTTTT. Amino acids: CASSEWVDRSNTGELFF. Together with reference TRBV2 and TRBJ2-2, the CDR3 gives the full variable domain: EPEVTQTPSHQVTQMGQEVILRCVPISNHLYFYWYRQILGQKVEFLVSFYNNEISEKSEIFDDQFSVERPDGSNFTLKIRSTKLEDSAMYFCASSEWVDRSNTGELFFGEGSRLTVL.

With regard to this clone: Relative to the germline gene, one junction end is altered; a read error may explain this. This chain joins TRBV7-9 and TRBJ2-7, with D maybe TRBD1 (5 bases). The V gene's germline CDR1 is SEHNR and CDR2 FQNEAQ (reference sequence). This CDR3 region has 13 residues. CDR3 DNA: TGTTCCAGCAGCTCCGCAGGGCGGTACGAGCAGTACTTC. This translates into CSSSSAGRYEQYF.

This clone was recorded only once. The V gene is TRBV4-2, the J gene TRBJ2-7; D is ambiguous. Germline CDR1 reads LGHNA; CDR2 reads YNFKEQ. Between the trimmed V and J ends, which lost 3 bases and 0 bases, there was a span of 12 bases. The CDR3 spans 15 residues. CDR3 coding DNA: TGTGCCAGCAGCCAGTGGCGGCAGAGCTCCTACGAGCAGTACTTC. It codes for CASSQWRQSSYEQYF.

V usage is TRBV5-1 and J usage is TRBJ2-5; tentatively, D is TRBD2 (5 bases). The CDR3 is made up of 13 amino acids. V shed 2 bases and J shed 4 bases, with 9 bases lying between them. The germline V gene has CDR1 SGHRS and CDR2 YFSETQ. Here the CDR3 DNA reads TGCGCCAGCAGCTTCTATGAGGGAGAGACCCAGTACTTC. It yields the protein CASSFYEGETQYF. The whole variable domain, filled in from reference TRBV5-1 and TRBJ2-5, reads KAGVTQTPRYLIKTRGQQVTLSCSPISGHRSVSWYQQTPGQGLQFLFEYFSETQRNKGNFPGRFSGRQFSNSRSEMNVSTLELGDSALYLCASSFYEGETQYFGPGTRLLVL.

The chain is built from TRBV6-5 and TRBJ1-2; D is uncertain. Trimming removed 2 bases at V and 1 base at J, with 11 bases between. Germline CDR1 is MNHEY and CDR2 is SVGAGI. The CDR3 extends over 15 amino acids. The CDR3: CASSYLPTDNYGYTF. Written as DNA, the CDR3 is TGTGCCAGCAGTTACCTACCTACAGATAACTATGGCTACACCTTC.